This T cell receptor (beta chain) was retrieved from a study of CD8 T cells in ankylosing spondylitis. This clonotype was detected a few times. Generation of TCR beta libraries employed quantitative 5'-RACE incorporating molecular barcodes. TCRdb ran MiXCR on the 5' RACE reads and lists one entry per CDR3 protein. Altogether hundreds of thousands of distinct CDR3 sequences are present, about 19% being singletons, with the ten largest covering roughly 8%. Sample: blood, either unsorted or a sorted T cell fraction (not recorded which). This clonotype originated in a male donor with ankylosing spondylitis or in good health (not recorded which).

CDR3 nucleotides: TGTGCCAGCGACCAATTCGGATTGAACACTGAAGCTTTCTTT. Its translation: CASDQFGLNTEAFF. The chain has TRBV12-3 or TRBV12-4 and TRBJ1-1; unclear D gene. The CDR3 runs to 14 residues. Trimming pared 8 bases from V and 0 bases from J, leaving 13 bases between.